One sample yielded the 16 T cell receptor beta chains listed below, sequenced in a study of shared clonotypes between healthy human individuals. The data were produced by immunoSEQ multiplex PCR, yet TCRdb's version contains in-frame clones alone and is incomplete. The repertoire has about 2,500,000 clones, around nine tenths of them found once; the top ten carry 0.13% to 0.15%. Sample: naive CD4+ T cells sorted from blood. As for subset: CD45RA+ positively selected. The receptors originated from a man aged 18 to 29 in good health.

The chain uses TRBV5-4 and TRBJ1-5; unclear D gene. Trimming shortened V by 2 bases and J by 1 base, and 10 bases separated the two germline ends. CDR1 SGHNT and CDR2 YYREEE come from the germline V gene (reference sequence). The CDR3 is 15 amino acids. CDR3 bases: TGTGCCAGCAGCTTCGACCCCGGGAGCAATCAGCCCCAGCATTTT. Translating it yields CASSFDPGSNQPQHF.

This chain links TRBV19 with TRBJ2-1; 7 bases match TRBD1. Germline V gene sequence: CDR1 LNHDA, CDR2 SQIVND (reference sequence). This CDR3 is 15 amino acids long. J was trimmed by 3 bases and V by 6 bases; bases with no gene match: 8. DNA for the CDR3: TGTGCCAGTAGACCTACAGGGGACAGCTACAATGAGCAGTTCTTC. Its translation is CASRPTGDSYNEQFF.

V gene TRBV10-3 combines with J gene TRBJ1-1; no clear D gene. V was shortened by 3 bases and J by 8 bases, with 10 bases between the two germline ends. Germline CDR1 is ENHRY and CDR2 is SYGVKD. This CDR3 has 12 amino acids. The CDR3 nucleotides are TGTGCCATCAGTGACCCTTTAGCCGAAGCTTTCTTT. Translated, it gives CAISDPLAEAFF.

The chain combines TRBV30 with TRBJ1-2; D possibly corresponds to TRBD1 (5 bases). Looked up from germline, CDR1 is GTSNPN and CDR2 is SVGIG (reference sequence). V was clipped by 2 bases and J by 8 bases, with 9 bases between them. The CDR3 contains 11 residues. The CDR3 nucleotides read TGTGCCTGGAGTCGAGAGGGGGGCTACACCTTC. It is translated as CAWSREGGYTF.

The genes are TRBV6-1 and TRBJ2-2, with D unresolved. Trimming took 3 bases from V and 3 from J, leaving 5 bases between them. CDR3 length: 13 residues. Germline loops: CDR1 MNHNS, CDR2 SASEGT. This CDR3 reads CASSETYTGELFF. In DNA form, the CDR3 reads TGTGCCAGCAGTGAGACCTACACCGGGGAGCTGTTTTTT.

V gene TRBV4-1 combines with J gene TRBJ2-3; D perhaps matches TRBD2 (6 bases). The CDR3 spans 14 residues. Germline V gene sequence: CDR1 MGHRA, CDR2 YSYEKL. Trimming shortened V by 5 bases and J by 6 bases, and 15 bases separated the two germline ends. The DNA for the CDR3 is TGCGCCAGCAGCTTCCCCGGGCGGGACGATACGCAGTATTTT. This sequence encodes CASSFPGRDDTQYF.

The rearrangement uses TRBV6-5 and TRBJ2-1; D call uncertain. The CDR3 runs to 13 residues. V lost 2 bases and J 2 bases, leaving 4 bases between the germline ends. CDR1 MNHEY and CDR2 SVGAGI come from the germline V gene. The CDR3 sequence is CASSYRAYNEQFF. The CDR3 DNA is TGTGCCAGCAGTTACCGGGCCTACAATGAGCAGTTCTTC.

This rearrangement joins TRBV6-1 to TRBJ2-6; no clear D. The germline CDR1 and CDR2 sequences are MNHNS and SASEGT. V was shortened by 2 bases and J by 0 bases, with 17 bases between the two germline ends. This CDR3 region has 19 residues. The CDR3 loop reads CASSEIAGSLLSGANVLTF. CDR3 nucleotide sequence: TGTGCCAGCAGTGAAATTGCAGGCTCCCTTCTCTCTGGGGCCAACGTCCTGACTTTC.

V and J are TRBV7-9 and TRBJ2-3, with D maybe TRBD2 (6 bases). V was pared by 5 bases and J by 4 bases, with 16 bases between. The CDR3 loop spans 15 amino acids. CDR1 is SEHNR and CDR2 is FQNEAQ in the germline V gene (reference sequence). The chain's CDR3 is CASSRLGPLADTQYF. CDR3 bases: TGTGCCAGCAGCCGACTAGGACCCCTTGCAGATACGCAGTATTTT.

The gene calls are TRBV4-3 and TRBJ2-5; D unresolved. The CDR3 length is 15 residues. Per germline, CDR1 LGHNA and CDR2 YSLEER. The ends were cut back, 0 bases at V and 5 bases at J, with 13 bases in the middle. CDR3 nucleotides: TGCGCCAGCAGCCAAGAAAACTATTCGGATGAGACCCAGTACTTC. It codes for CASSQENYSDETQYF.

V usage is TRBV12-5 and J usage is TRBJ2-2; D assignment may be TRBD1 or TRBD2 (5 bases each). The germline V and J ends were trimmed by 7 bases and 6 bases, with 15 bases remaining between them. The germline CDR1 and CDR2 sequences are LGHNT and FRNRAP. The CDR3 extends over 14 amino acids. Written as DNA, the CDR3 is TGTGCTAGTGCCTCGGCAGGGACGTCCGGGGAGCTGTTTTTT. Residues: CASASAGTSGELFF.

The chain uses TRBV6-5 and TRBJ2-1; TRBD1 or TRBD2 may be the D gene (5 bases each). Germline V lookup: CDR1 MNHEY, CDR2 SVGAGI. The V gene lost 5 bases and the J gene lost 12 bases, with 17 bases spanning the gap. The CDR3 covers 13 residues. DNA of the CDR3: TGTGCCAGCAGTCATAGGGACGGCCTAGGGCAGTTCTTC. Protein product: CASSHRDGLGQFF.

The chain recombines TRBV5-4 with TRBJ1-2; weak D call: TRBD1 (6 bases). Germline loops: CDR1 SGHNT, CDR2 YYREEE (reference sequence). The V and J ends lost 3 bases and 8 bases respectively, with 14 bases between them. The CDR3 sequence is 13 residues long. In DNA, the CDR3 is TGTGCCAGCAGCTACCAGGGGCTAGGCGGCTACACCTTC. Translating it yields CASSYQGLGGYTF.

This chain connects TRBV5-4 to TRBJ2-2; 8 nucleotides match TRBD2. With V trimmed by 4 bases and J by 7 bases, 9 bases remained unmatched. The CDR3 covers 15 residues. CDR1 and CDR2 (germline): SGHNT, YYREEE (reference sequence). The CDR3 region is CASSPGTRVSGELFF. CDR3 nucleotide sequence: TGTGCCAGCAGCCCGGGGACTAGGGTCAGCGGGGAGCTGTTTTTT. Looking up the rest from reference TRBV5-4 and TRBJ2-2 gives the full variable domain: ETGVTQSPTHLIKTRGQQVTLRCSSQSGHNTVSWYQQALGQGPQFIFQYYREEENGRGNFPPRFSGLQFPNYSSELNVNALELDDSALYLCASSPGTRVSGELFFGEGSRLTVL.

This clone was seen once. The chain joins TRBV18 to TRBJ2-7; 9 bases fit TRBD2. Germline V gene lookup returns CDR1 KGHSH and CDR2 LQKENI. The V gene end was trimmed by 0 bases and the J gene end by 6 bases; junction bases not matched to a gene: 6. The CDR3 totals 15 residues. CDR3 sequence (DNA): TGTGCCAGCTCACCACCGGCGGGAGGGTCTGCCGAGCAGTACTTC. Its protein is CASSPPAGGSAEQYF.

Here the CDR3 DNA reads TGTGCCAGCAGTGAATTGCACCAAGAGACCCAGTACTTC. Translated: CASSELHQETQYF. The rearrangement uses TRBV25-1 and TRBJ2-5, with unresolved D. Germline loops: CDR1 MGHDK, CDR2 SYGVNS. The V gene lost 1 base and the J gene lost 0 bases, with 3 bases spanning the gap. This CDR3 region has 13 residues. The whole variable domain, remainder taken from reference TRBV25-1 and TRBJ2-5, is EADIYQTPRYLVIGTGKKITLECSQTMGHDKMYWYQQDPGMELHLIHYSYGVNSTEKGDLSSESTVSRIRTEHFPLTLESARPSHTSQYLCASSELHQETQYFGPGTRLLVL.